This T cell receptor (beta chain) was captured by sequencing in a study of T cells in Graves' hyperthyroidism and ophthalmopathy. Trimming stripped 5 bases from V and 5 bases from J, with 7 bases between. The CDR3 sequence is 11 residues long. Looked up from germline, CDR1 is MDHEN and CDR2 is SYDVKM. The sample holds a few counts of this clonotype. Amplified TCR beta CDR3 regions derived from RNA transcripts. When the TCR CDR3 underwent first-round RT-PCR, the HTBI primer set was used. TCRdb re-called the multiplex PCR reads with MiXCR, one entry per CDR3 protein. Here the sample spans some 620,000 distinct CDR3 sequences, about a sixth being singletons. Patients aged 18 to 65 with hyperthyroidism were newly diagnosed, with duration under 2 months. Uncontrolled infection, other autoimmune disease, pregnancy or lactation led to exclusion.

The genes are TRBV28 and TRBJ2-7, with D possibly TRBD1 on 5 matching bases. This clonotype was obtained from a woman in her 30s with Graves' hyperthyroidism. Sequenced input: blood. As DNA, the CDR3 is TGTGCCAGCAGTATCAGGGACGAGCAGTACTTC. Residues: CASSIRDEQYF.